The entry that follows covers one T cell receptor beta chain sequence. This sample was included in a study of blood T cell repertoires in COVID-19. For the study at large: From T cells, B-cell-depleted T cells, or PBMCs came the material, which was cDNA or gDNA.

In the authors' workflow: Scientists estimated how many nucleated cells there were by amplifying reference gene primers. Assay: immunoSEQ multiplex PCR; the TCRdb copy retains only in-frame clones and omits some. The DNA was the basis for D and trimming; V, J and clone size are from that table. This table holds about 180,000 clones, over 65% found once. V lost 9 bases, J lost 6 bases, and 15 bases lay in between. This CDR3 has 14 residues. CDR1 and CDR2 (germline): MNHEY, SVGAGI. V and J are TRBV6-5 and TRBJ1-6, with D possibly being TRBD1 (6 bases). What was sequenced was peripheral blood. This TCR derives from a person aged 65 to 79 with COVID-19, enrolled during active disease. CDR3 sequence reads: CASGGQAGNSPLHF. Here the CDR3 DNA reads TGTGCCAGTGGGGGCCAGGCGGGTAATTCACCCCTCCACTTT.